These 24 T cell receptor beta chains share one sample of origin, sequenced in a study of T cell responses to AZD1222 COVID-19 vaccine. Produced via immunoSEQ multiplex PCR; TCRdb's table is partial and in-frame only. The sample records some 160,000 clones, about 92% being singletons. The input for sequencing was peripheral blood, taken on day 0 of AZD1222 vaccination. The receptors were sampled from an adult in good health.

CDR3 DNA sequence: TGTGCCAGCAGCCCTCACACTAGCGGGGGGGCCCCAGATACGCAGTATTTT. Encoded protein: CASSPHTSGGAPDTQYF. The V and J genes are TRBV3-1 (or the pseudogene TRBV3-2) and TRBJ2-3; 13 nucleotides align to TRBD2. Trimming removed 4 bases from V and 4 bases from J; junction bases left unmatched: 8. The CDR3 is 17 amino acids. Germline V CDR1 and CDR2: LGHDT, YNNKEL (reference sequence).

J is TRBJ2-7 and V is TRBV19; 10 nucleotides line up with TRBD1. The germline V gene encodes CDR1 LNHDA and CDR2 SQIVND (reference sequence). V lost 5 bases and J lost 2; bases outside the gene matches: 9. CDR3 size: 16 residues. CDR3 protein: CASSVSGTGVPYEQYF. DNA for the CDR3: TGTGCCAGTAGTGTCTCCGGGACAGGGGTCCCCTACGAGCAGTACTTC. The full variable domain, rest sourced from reference TRBV19 and TRBJ2-7, is DGGITQSPKYLFRKEGQNVTLSCEQNLNHDAMYWYRQDPGQGLRLIYYSQIVNDFQKGDIAEGYSVSREKKESFPLTVTSAQKNPTAFYLCASSVSGTGVPYEQYFGPGTRLTVT.

The chain has TRBV7-8 and TRBJ1-1; D is unresolved. The germline gives CDR1 SGHVS, CDR2 FQNEAQ. The length of the CDR3 is 14 residues. V was shortened by 0 bases and J by 4 bases, with 9 bases between the two germline ends. CDR3 DNA sequence: TGTGCCAGCAGCTTAGCACTGGGGATCACTGAAGCTTTCTTT. This sequence encodes CASSLALGITEAFF.

The chain couples TRBV9 to TRBJ2-1; a possible D gene is TRBD1 (7 bases). The CDR3 totals 13 residues. The V end lost 4 bases, the J end lost 9 bases, and 14 bases lay between the germline ends. The germline V gene encodes CDR1 SGDLS and CDR2 YYNGEE. The CDR3 bases are TGTGCCAGCAGCCCCGGGACAGCGGGTGAGCAGTTCTTC. Amino acids: CASSPGTAGEQFF. The full variable domain, completed using reference TRBV9 and TRBJ2-1, is DSGVTQTPKHLITATGQRVTLRCSPRSGDLSVYWYQQSLDQGLQFLIQYYNGEERAKGNILERFSAQQFPDLHSELNLSSLELGDSALYFCASSPGTAGEQFFGPGTRLTVL.

This clone has just a few counts. This chain uses TRBV6-5 with TRBJ2-2; D not resolved. Germline V lookup: CDR1 MNHEY, CDR2 SVGAGI. There are 13 residues in the CDR3. The V gene lost 5 bases and the J gene lost 6 bases, with 10 bases spanning the gap. The CDR3 DNA is TGTGCCAGCAGTCGACGAGGTGCCGGGGAGCTGTTTTTT. Translating it yields CASSRRGAGELFF.

This chain uses TRBV6-5 with TRBJ1-2; D unresolved. Trimming left V 7 bases short and J 2 bases short, with 11 bases between. The germline V gene has CDR1 MNHEY and CDR2 SVGAGI. The CDR3 runs to 13 residues. CDR3 in DNA: TGTGCCAGCATGGGGAACTTAAACTATGGCTACACCTTC. It yields the protein CASMGNLNYGYTF.

The chain employs TRBV19 and TRBJ2-7, with 11 bases identical to TRBD1. J lost 2 bases, V lost 6 bases, and 9 bases had no gene match. Germline V CDR1 and CDR2: LNHDA, SQIVND (reference sequence). This CDR3 is 16 amino acids long. The CDR3 loop is CASRAYGTGGTYEQYF. CDR3 coding DNA: TGTGCCAGTAGGGCCTACGGGACAGGGGGAACCTACGAGCAGTACTTC.

The V and J genes are TRBV19 and TRBJ1-1, with 11 nucleotides matching TRBD1. The CDR3 covers 16 residues. Trimming took 7 bases from V and 5 from J; bases not matched to a gene: 12. Germline assignment: CDR1 LNHDA and CDR2 SQIVND (reference sequence). DNA of the CDR3: TGTGCCAGTATACGTTGGACAGGGGGCGGATTGACTGAAGCTTTCTTT. It yields the protein CASIRWTGGGLTEAFF.

The table lists this clone with a count of one. The chain combines TRBV18 with TRBJ1-1; D is ambiguous. The CDR3 loop spans 15 amino acids. V gave up 6 bases and J gave up 4 bases, with 18 bases separating them. Germline CDR1 and CDR2: KGHSH and LQKENI. CDR3 coding DNA: TGTGCCAGCTCGGTAATGGGGAGTCAAGGCACTGAAGCTTTCTTT. Amino acid sequence: CASSVMGSQGTEAFF.

The chain couples TRBV7-2 to TRBJ1-2; D remains ambiguous. V was cut by 6 bases and J by 4 bases, with 12 bases left in between. This CDR3 is 13 amino acids long. Germline V gene sequence: CDR1 SGHTA, CDR2 FQGNSA. CDR3: CASSLGELYGYTF. CDR3 coding DNA: TGTGCCAGCAGTCTTGGGGAACTCTATGGCTACACCTTC.

V is TRBV19 and J is TRBJ1-2, with D perhaps matching TRBD1 (6 bases). CDR1 is LNHDA and CDR2 is SQIVND in the germline V gene (reference sequence). This CDR3 region has 15 residues. The V end lost 3 bases, the J end lost 4 bases, and 15 bases lay between the germline ends. CDR3 sequence: CASSIRGAPVYGYTF. CDR3 in DNA: TGTGCCAGTAGTATCCGGGGGGCGCCGGTCTATGGCTACACCTTC.

The CDR3: CASSSEIEGAMEKLFF. The DNA of the CDR3 is TGTGCCAGCAGCTCCGAAATTGAGGGGGCGATGGAAAAACTGTTTTTT. This sequence joins TRBV5-6 and TRBJ1-4; 7 bases line up with TRBD1. The CDR3 spans 16 residues. The germline V gene encodes CDR1 SGHDT and CDR2 YYEEEE. Trimming cost V 3 bases and J 8 bases; bases outside gene matches: 13.

The CDR3 bases are TGTGCCAGCAGCGTTGCAGTAGCGACAGGGATAAACTATGGCTACACCTTC. It specifies CASSVAVATGINYGYTF. The J gene is TRBJ1-2, the V gene TRBV9; TRBD1 matches 7 bases. Germline V gene lookup returns CDR1 SGDLS and CDR2 YYNGEE. This CDR3 has 17 amino acids. Trimming cost V 2 bases and J 2 bases; bases outside gene matches: 12.

The V call is TRBV12-3 or TRBV12-4, the J call TRBJ1-2, with 8 bases that match TRBD1. There are 13 residues in the CDR3. The V and J ends lost 3 bases and 8 bases, in that order; junction bases with no gene match: 5. CDR3 nucleotides: TGTGCCAGCAGTTTGCAGGGGGCGAGGGGCTACACCTTC. Translated, it gives CASSLQGARGYTF.

The chain combines TRBV19 with TRBJ1-3, with D unresolved. Germline assignment: CDR1 LNHDA and CDR2 SQIVND (reference sequence). The CDR3 covers 16 residues. V lost 2 bases and J lost 0, with 11 bases in between. The CDR3 sequence: CASSIMSSGSGNTIYF. Here the CDR3 DNA reads TGTGCCAGTAGTATAATGAGTTCGGGCTCTGGAAACACCATATATTTT.

This sequence joins TRBV3-1 (or the pseudogene TRBV3-2) and TRBJ1-1; D is ambiguous. CDR1 and CDR2 from the germline V gene are LGHDT and YNNKEL (reference sequence). Between the trimmed V and J ends, which lost 4 bases and 1 base, there was a span of 7 bases. This CDR3 has 13 residues. The CDR3 is CASSPTPNTEAFF. The CDR3 DNA sequence: TGTGCCAGCAGCCCAACACCGAACACTGAAGCTTTCTTT.

This chain connects TRBV30 to TRBJ2-3; D tentatively fits TRBD1 or TRBD2 (5 bases each). The CDR3 runs 14 residues. Germline CDR1 reads GTSNPN; CDR2 reads SVGIG (reference sequence). Trimming removed 3 bases from V and 0 bases from J, with 10 bases in between. The CDR3 reads CAWRLGPSTDTQYF. The CDR3, as DNA: TGTGCCTGGAGATTGGGACCGAGCACAGATACGCAGTATTTT.

As concerns this clone: This CDR3 is also generated by other DNA sequences in the sample. The chain uses TRBV6-5 and TRBJ1-1; D is uncertain. With 8 bases removed from V and 1 base from J, the gap between germline ends came to 8 bases. Germline lookup yields CDR1 MNHEY and CDR2 SVGAGI. The CDR3 runs to 12 residues. The CDR3: CASRRENTEAFF. Written as DNA, the CDR3 is TGTGCCAGCCGAAGAGAGAACACTGAAGCTTTCTTT.

The rearrangement uses TRBV15 and TRBJ1-1; TRBD1 is a possible D gene (5 bases). CDR1 and CDR2 from the germline V gene are LNHNV and YYDKDF (reference sequence). V lost 4 bases and J lost 0, with 15 bases in between. The CDR3 covers 16 residues. This CDR3 reads CATSKGTAGMNTEAFF. CDR3 DNA sequence: TGTGCCACCAGCAAGGGGACCGCAGGAATGAACACTGAAGCTTTCTTT.

The V and J genes are TRBV2 and TRBJ1-1, with D hard to call. The CDR3 length is 13 residues. Per germline, CDR1 SNHLY and CDR2 FYNNEI. With 7 bases removed from V and 0 bases from J, the gap between germline ends came to 9 bases. The CDR3 DNA reads TGTGCCAGCACGGGAGACATGAACACTGAAGCTTTCTTT. It is translated as CASTGDMNTEAFF.

This chain connects TRBV5-8 to TRBJ2-7, with no clear D. V lost 2 bases, J lost 3 bases, and 3 bases lay in between. This CDR3 has 11 amino acids. Germline assignment: CDR1 SGHTS and CDR2 YDEGEE. The CDR3 DNA sequence: TGTGCCAGCAGCTTACGCTACGAGCAGTACTTC. The encoded protein is CASSLRYEQYF.

The chain employs TRBV6-5 and TRBJ2-1; D may be TRBD2 (6 bases). V was clipped by 0 bases and J by 10 bases, with 10 bases between them. Looked up from germline, CDR1 is MNHEY and CDR2 is SVGAGI. This CDR3 is 13 amino acids long. CDR3: CASSYSPGREQFF. In DNA form, the CDR3 reads TGTGCCAGCAGTTACTCCCCGGGGAGGGAGCAGTTCTTC.

The genes are TRBV27 and TRBJ2-1; 16 bases are a match to TRBD2. CDR3 length equals 14 residues. CDR1 MNHEY and CDR2 SMNVEV come from the germline V gene (reference sequence). The J segment lost 14 bases and the V segment lost 4 bases, leaving 5 bases of the junction unmatched. For the CDR3, the DNA is TGTGCCAGCAGTTCGGGACTAGCGGGGGGGCCGGAGTTCTTC. Its protein product is CASSSGLAGGPEFF.

In its sample, this clone was seen once. The chain employs TRBV19 and TRBJ1-5, with D maybe TRBD1 (6 bases). The CDR3 consists of 17 residues. Germline loops: CDR1 LNHDA, CDR2 SQIVND (reference sequence). V dropped 5 bases and J dropped 7 bases, with 24 bases sitting between them. In DNA, the CDR3 is TGTGCCAGTAGTTCCGGACCCCCGGGACATCGAGGCCAGCCCCAGCATTTT. Encoded protein: CASSSGPPGHRGQPQHF.